This TCR beta chain was documented in a study of blood T cell repertoires in COVID-19. The wider study: Samples of COVID-19 (acute and convalescent) were obtained from the United States, Italy and Spain.

Repertoires were generated with immunoSEQ multiplex PCR, while TCRdb's copy carries only in-frame clones and drops some. This table has more than 85,000 clones, approximately 80% appearing once. Germline CDR1 SQVTM, CDR2 ANQGSEA. This CDR3 comprises 14 residues. The J segment lost 7 bases and the V segment lost 0 bases, leaving 6 bases of the junction unmatched. This clone is a singleton in its sample. Sequencing used peripheral blood. The chain recombines TRBV29-1 with TRBJ2-1; 7 nucleotides align to TRBD2. This clonotype was obtained from a human donor in a cohort sampled during active COVID-19. This CDR3 is CSVEEAGERNEQFF. The CDR3 DNA follows: TGCAGCGTTGAAGAGGCGGGAGAGCGAAATGAGCAGTTCTTC.